A selection of T cell receptor beta chains follows, all from one sample in a study of blood T cell repertoires in COVID-19. Generated by immunoSEQ multiplex PCR, the TCRdb table keeps only in-frame clones and is missing some. The table includes more than 150,000 clones, around nine tenths detected once. Sequencing input: peripheral blood. The receptors stem from a woman in her 70s with COVID-19, enrolled during active disease. Both conserved end residues are trimmed from each CDR3. The order of the fields is J gene, CDR3 length, V gene, clone size, CDR3 protein. Expanded clones get a size class; other rows say once, few or many, or leave the size out.

J: TRBJ1-4; length: 12; V: TRBV5-1; size: .; CDR3: ASSLAGIGEKLF
J: TRBJ1-6; length: 12; V: TRBV2; size: .; CDR3: ASSDRDRDSPLH
J: TRBJ2-2; length: 14; V: TRBV4-3; size: once; CDR3: ASSQVGQGGTGELF
J: TRBJ2-7; length: 14; V: TRBV28; size: .; CDR3: ASSFPQGASSYEQY
J: TRBJ1-1; length: 13; V: TRBV28; size: .; CDR3: ASRVTGFRNTEAF
J: TRBJ1-5; length: 12; V: TRBV7-8; size: few; CDR3: ASSLLGGHQPQH
J: TRBJ2-1; length: 16; V: TRBV5-5; size: once; CDR3: ASSLVAGRRRFYNEQF
J: TRBJ1-1; length: 13; V: TRBV12-2; size: .; CDR3: ASRLTLGAGTEAF
J: TRBJ1-6; length: 12; V: TRBV5-1; size: .; CDR3: ASSATGGNSPLH
J: TRBJ1-5; length: 11; V: TRBV30; size: once; CDR3: AWSGTGGQPQH
J: TRBJ1-2; length: 11; V: TRBV3-1/TRBV3-2; size: .; CDR3: ASNTQGARGYT
J: TRBJ2-2; length: 14; V: TRBV5-6; size: few; CDR3: ASSLWGTGLTGELF